Below are 29 T cell receptor beta chains sequenced from a single sample in a study of cytomegalovirus exposure and HLA in healthy donors. A multiplex PCR was run with 60 Vbeta primers and 13 Jbeta primers. The repertoire was sequenced with immunoSEQ multiplex PCR; TCRdb's copy has only in-frame clones and lacks some. The table lists more than 80,000 clones, approximately 72% of them singletons. The specimen was PBMCs. The receptors were gathered from a woman aged 40 to 50 in good health and CMV-seropositive.

The chain combines TRBV4-2 with TRBJ2-7; D might be TRBD2 (5 bases). Per the germline V gene, CDR1 is LGHNA and CDR2 is YNFKEQ. V was cut by 4 bases and J by 1 base, with 17 bases left in between. The CDR3 has 16 residues. The CDR3: CASSPLEARSSYEQYF. As DNA, the CDR3 is TGTGCCAGCAGCCCCCTGGAGGCTCGATCTTCCTACGAGCAGTACTTC.

This clone was observed a few times. The chain carries TRBV29-1 and TRBJ2-7; maybe TRBD2 (6 bases). The germline gives CDR1 SQVTM, CDR2 ANQGSEA. The CDR3 consists of 13 residues. Trimming cost V 6 bases and J 2 bases, with 14 bases left between them. The CDR3 DNA sequence: TGCAGCGTATTTTTAGGACTAACCTACGAGCAGTACTTC. It is translated as CSVFLGLTYEQYF.

The genes are TRBV5-1 and TRBJ2-6; 12 positions agree with TRBD2. The V gene end was trimmed by 5 bases and the J gene end by 2 bases; junction bases not matched to a gene: 8. CDR1 is SGHRS and CDR2 is YFSETQ in the germline V gene. The CDR3 loop spans 18 amino acids. The CDR3 is CASSTLAGGPAGANVLTF. CDR3 sequence (DNA): TGCGCCAGCAGTACTCTAGCGGGAGGGCCTGCTGGGGCCAACGTCCTGACTTTC.

The chain couples TRBV6-1 to TRBJ2-6; 7 bases line up with TRBD1. Looked up from germline, CDR1 is MNHNS and CDR2 is SASEGT. The CDR3 length is 15 residues. V lost 5 bases, J lost 2 bases, and 3 bases stayed unmatched. Here the CDR3 reads CASSQTGAGANVLTF. The CDR3 bases are TGTGCCAGCAGTCAAACAGGGGCTGGGGCCAACGTCCTGACTTTC.

This clone was detected only a few times. This rearrangement joins TRBV29-1 to TRBJ1-1; D remains unclear. Between the trimmed V and J ends, which lost 4 bases and 1 base, there was a span of 10 bases. Germline loops: CDR1 SQVTM, CDR2 ANQGSEA. CDR3 length: 13 residues. DNA of the CDR3: TGCAGCGTTGCTTGGGAGCCGAACACTGAAGCTTTCTTT. Its translation: CSVAWEPNTEAFF.

V gene TRBV15 combines with J gene TRBJ1-2; 9 nucleotides agree with TRBD1. The CDR3 extends over 14 amino acids. Per the germline V gene, CDR1 is LNHNV and CDR2 is YYDKDF (reference sequence). V shed 0 bases and J 8 bases; nucleotides not matched to a gene: 4. CDR3 nucleotide sequence: TGTGCCACCAGCAGAGATACAGGGGGCGGCGGCTACACCTTC. Its protein product is CATSRDTGGGGYTF. Drawing the rest from reference TRBV15 and TRBJ1-2, the complete variable domain is DAMVIQNPRYQVTQFGKPVTLSCSQTLNHNVMYWYQQKSSQAPKLLFHYYDKDFNNEADTPDNFQSRRPNTSFCFLDIRSPGLGDTAMYLCATSRDTGGGGYTFGSGTRLTVV.

The chain has TRBV9 and TRBJ1-1; 7 nucleotides match TRBD1. CDR1 SGDLS and CDR2 YYNGEE come from the germline V gene. V was clipped by 4 bases and J by 3 bases; unmatched bases: 9. The CDR3 length is 15 residues. The CDR3 DNA reads as TGTGCCAGCAGCCCCCGACAGGGCTCCTACACTGAAGCTTTCTTT. It specifies CASSPRQGSYTEAFF. Supplemented by reference TRBV9 and TRBJ1-1, the full variable domain reads DSGVTQTPKHLITATGQRVTLRCSPRSGDLSVYWYQQSLDQGLQFLIQYYNGEERAKGNILERFSAQQFPDLHSELNLSSLELGDSALYFCASSPRQGSYTEAFFGQGTRLTVV.

The V gene is TRBV28, the J gene TRBJ2-7; 9 bases map to TRBD2. Germline V lookup: CDR1 MDHEN, CDR2 SYDVKM. V shed 5 bases, J shed 4 bases, and the junction held 9 bases outside the gene matches. The length of the CDR3 is 15 residues. Here the CDR3 DNA reads TGTGCCAGCAGTCCGGACCTAGCGGGACTATACGAGCAGTACTTC. Encoded protein: CASSPDLAGLYEQYF.

DNA for the CDR3: TGCGCCAGCAGCTTGCGGTTTAACACCGGGGAGCTGTTTTTT. Residues: CASSLRFNTGELFF. The genes are TRBV5-1 and TRBJ2-2; D remains unclear. Germline V CDR1 and CDR2: SGHRS, YFSETQ. Trimming stripped 1 base from V and 2 bases from J, with 6 bases between. This CDR3 is 14 amino acids long. Supplemented by reference TRBV5-1 and TRBJ2-2, the full variable domain reads KAGVTQTPRYLIKTRGQQVTLSCSPISGHRSVSWYQQTPGQGLQFLFEYFSETQRNKGNFPGRFSGRQFSNSRSEMNVSTLELGDSALYLCASSLRFNTGELFFGEGSRLTVL.

The chain recombines TRBV27 with TRBJ1-1; maybe TRBD1 (5 bases). The CDR3 runs to 14 residues. Germline-derived CDR1 and CDR2 are MNHEY and SMNVEV (reference sequence). The V gene lost 6 bases and the J gene lost 2 bases, with 13 bases spanning the gap. CDR3 nucleotides: TGTGCCAGCAGCCCCCAGACAGTAAACACTGAAGCTTTCTTT. Its protein is CASSPQTVNTEAFF.

This clone was observed a few times. The V gene is TRBV11-3, the J gene TRBJ2-1; 7 bases are a match to TRBD2. The V and J ends lost 0 bases and 6 bases, in that order; junction bases with no gene match: 5. The CDR3 extends over 15 amino acids. Germline CDR1 and CDR2: SGHNT and YENEEA. CDR3 nucleotide sequence: TGTGCCAGCAGCTTAGAGCTGGGAGGGTTCAATGAGCAGTTCTTC. This translates into CASSLELGGFNEQFF.

The V gene is TRBV6-1, the J gene TRBJ2-2; 7 nucleotides line up with TRBD1. Germline CDR1 MNHNS, CDR2 SASEGT. Losses at the gene ends were 4 bases for V and 6 bases for J; bases not matched to a gene: 8. The CDR3 has 15 amino acids. The CDR3 loop reads CASSAAAGGAGELFF. The CDR3 nucleotides read TGTGCCAGCAGTGCGGCGGCAGGGGGTGCCGGGGAGCTGTTTTTT.

This clone has only one observation. V is TRBV5-4 and J is TRBJ1-1; possible D gene TRBD1, 5 bases. V was trimmed by 6 bases and J by 3 bases, leaving 15 bases between them. Germline values: CDR1 SGHNT, CDR2 YYREEE (reference sequence). The CDR3 loop spans 14 amino acids. The CDR3 nucleotides read TGTGCCAGCACCCCTCAAGGGGTGCACACTGAAGCTTTCTTT. Amino acids: CASTPQGVHTEAFF.

V and J are TRBV10-1 and TRBJ2-1; D possibly corresponds to TRBD2 (6 bases). Per germline, CDR1 WNHNN and CDR2 SYGVQD (reference sequence). CDR3 length: 13 amino acids. Trimming left V 4 bases short and J 7 bases short, with 11 bases between. The DNA for the CDR3 is TGCGCCAGCAGTGTGGGTGGGGGGAATGAGCAGTTCTTC. It is translated as CASSVGGGNEQFF.

For the CDR3, the DNA is TGTGCCAGCAGTTTTGGCCCGGACAGTTCCCAGCATTTT. Encoded protein: CASSFGPDSSQHF. The J gene is TRBJ1-5, the V gene TRBV27, with D maybe TRBD1 (6 bases). The germline V gene encodes CDR1 MNHEY and CDR2 SMNVEV (reference sequence). This CDR3 has 13 residues. Trimming shortened V by 3 bases and J by 11 bases, and 14 bases separated the two germline ends.

This clone is a singleton in its sample. This chain connects TRBV15 to TRBJ2-3; TRBD2 aligns across 8 bases. Germline assignment: CDR1 LNHNV and CDR2 YYDKDF (reference sequence). This CDR3 has 15 amino acids. V gave up 5 bases and J gave up 0 bases; unmatched junction bases: 4. The DNA for the CDR3 is TGTGCCACCAGCCCGGGGGGGGGTAGCACAGATACGCAGTATTTT. Translated, it gives CATSPGGGSTDTQYF.

The rearrangement joins TRBV29-1 to TRBJ1-4; TRBD1 might be the D (6 bases). This CDR3 has 12 residues. Per the germline V gene, CDR1 is SQVTM and CDR2 is ANQGSEA. Between the trimmed V and J ends, which lost 6 bases and 8 bases, there was a span of 13 bases. CDR3 DNA: TGCAGCGTCCAACAGGGTTCGGAAAAACTGTTTTTT. Its protein product is CSVQQGSEKLFF. Full variable domain (rest looked up from reference TRBV29-1 and TRBJ1-4): SAVISQKPSRDICQRGTSLTIQCQVDSQVTMMFWYRQQPGQSLTLIATANQGSEATYESGFVIDKFPISRPNLTFSTLTVSNMSPEDSSIYLCSVQQGSEKLFFGSGTQLSVL.

This clone came up a few times. This chain links TRBV5-8 with TRBJ1-5; 11 bases agree with TRBD1. V gave up 1 base and J gave up 9 bases; unmatched junction bases: 9. The CDR3 runs to 16 residues. Germline V gives CDR1 SGHTS, CDR2 YDEGEE. This CDR3 is CASSLYVGQGVGPQHF. The CDR3 region has the DNA TGTGCCAGCAGCTTGTACGTGGGACAGGGGGTTGGGCCCCAGCATTTT.

The rearrangement links TRBV5-1 to TRBJ2-5; 13 positions match TRBD2. Germline V lookup: CDR1 SGHRS, CDR2 YFSETQ. This CDR3 is built from 17 residues. With 2 bases clipped from V and 2 bases from J, the junction kept 6 bases outside the gene matches. As DNA, the CDR3 is TGCGCCAGCAGCTTCGGGACTAGCGGGAAACTTCAAGAGACCCAGTACTTC. Translated, it gives CASSFGTSGKLQETQYF.

In DNA, the CDR3 is TGCGCCAGCAGCCCCTGGCCCGGGAGTCTAGGAGAGCAGTACTTC. Encoded protein: CASSPWPGSLGEQYF. The chain carries TRBV4-1 and TRBJ2-7; a possible D gene is TRBD2 (6 bases). The germline CDR1 and CDR2 sequences are MGHRA and YSYEKL. The ends were cut back, 4 bases at V and 7 bases at J, with 20 bases in the middle. The CDR3 sequence is 15 residues long.

The V call is TRBV5-1, the J call TRBJ1-1; possibly TRBD1 for D (5 bases). V was cut by 2 bases and J by 0 bases, with 11 bases left in between. Germline loops: CDR1 SGHRS, CDR2 YFSETQ. The length of the CDR3 is 15 residues. CDR3 sequence reads: CASSFGHTMNTEAFF. The DNA of the CDR3 is TGCGCCAGCAGCTTCGGACACACCATGAACACTGAAGCTTTCTTT.

V gene TRBV19 combines with J gene TRBJ2-4; a possible D gene is TRBD1 (5 bases). The length of the CDR3 is 16 residues. The germline CDR1 and CDR2 sequences are LNHDA and SQIVND (reference sequence). Trimming took 1 base from V and 4 from J, leaving 14 bases between them. The DNA for the CDR3 is TGTGCCAGTAGTATAGGTACAGGCGGTTTAAAAAACATTCAGTACTTC. Translated: CASSIGTGGLKNIQYF. The entire variable domain, with the rest obtained from reference TRBV19 and TRBJ2-4, is as follows: DGGITQSPKYLFRKEGQNVTLSCEQNLNHDAMYWYRQDPGQGLRLIYYSQIVNDFQKGDIAEGYSVSREKKESFPLTVTSAQKNPTAFYLCASSIGTGGLKNIQYFGAGTRLSVL.

V and J are TRBV19 and TRBJ2-6; TRBD2 might be the D (6 bases). The CDR3 is made up of 17 amino acids. V was trimmed by 4 bases and J by 0 bases, leaving 13 bases between them. CDR1 and CDR2 (germline): LNHDA, SQIVND (reference sequence). The CDR3 DNA is TGTGCCAGTAGTACGGAGGGCGGACACTCTGGGGCCAACGTCCTGACTTTC. Amino acid sequence: CASSTEGGHSGANVLTF.

This clone came up a few times. The chain has TRBV29-1 and TRBJ2-3; the D is unclear. V was cut by 5 bases and J by 2 bases, with 11 bases left in between. This CDR3 has 13 amino acids. Germline CDR1 reads SQVTM; CDR2 reads ANQGSEA. CDR3 residues: CSVKLKLTDTQYF. The CDR3 DNA is TGCAGCGTTAAACTTAAACTCACAGATACGCAGTATTTT.

In DNA, the CDR3 is TGTGCCAGCAGAGACAGGGTTCACGAGCAGTACTTC. Translated, it gives CASRDRVHEQYF. The chain links TRBV6-6 to TRBJ2-7, with 7 nucleotides matching TRBD1. The trim removed 6 bases at V and 5 bases at J, leaving 4 bases unmatched. This CDR3 comprises 12 residues. Germline V gene lookup returns CDR1 MNHNY and CDR2 SVGAGI (reference sequence).

This rearrangement joins TRBV14 to TRBJ2-3, with TRBD2 matching over 11 bases. CDR1 SGHDN and CDR2 FVKESK come from the germline V gene. The length of the CDR3 is 21 residues. With 4 bases clipped from V and 4 bases from J, the junction kept 22 bases outside the gene matches. Here the CDR3 reads CASSPRTGVYIAGGPPDTQYF. CDR3 in DNA: TGTGCCAGCAGCCCCCGGACAGGGGTGTATATAGCGGGAGGGCCCCCAGATACGCAGTATTTT.

The chain joins TRBV7-9 to TRBJ2-7, with D perhaps TRBD2 (7 bases). Per the germline V gene, CDR1 is SEHNR and CDR2 is FQNEAQ (reference sequence). With 3 bases removed from V and 6 bases from J, the gap between germline ends came to 12 bases. CDR3 length: 13 amino acids. The CDR3 nucleotides are TGTGCCAGCAGCTTTGGGGGGGCGGGCGAGCAGTACTTC. Encoded protein: CASSFGGAGEQYF.

The chain combines TRBV5-4 with TRBJ1-2, with TRBD1 matching over 8 bases. Germline trimming cut 0 bases from V and 2 bases from J; bases unmatched to any gene: 3. This CDR3 contains 15 residues. Germline V lookup: CDR1 SGHNT, CDR2 YYREEE (reference sequence). CDR3 coding DNA: TGTGCCAGCAGCTTGGGGGACAGGAGAAACTATGGCTACACCTTC. Protein: CASSLGDRRNYGYTF. Filled out from reference TRBV5-4 and TRBJ1-2, the complete variable domain reads ETGVTQSPTHLIKTRGQQVTLRCSSQSGHNTVSWYQQALGQGPQFIFQYYREEENGRGNFPPRFSGLQFPNYSSELNVNALELDDSALYLCASSLGDRRNYGYTFGSGTRLTVV.

This sequence joins TRBV6-1 and TRBJ2-5; 9 bases fit TRBD2. V lost 2 bases, J lost 6 bases, and 7 bases stayed unmatched. Germline-derived CDR1 and CDR2 are MNHNS and SASEGT. This CDR3 contains 15 residues. Here the CDR3 reads CASSELPSGVKTQYF. DNA of the CDR3: TGTGCCAGCAGTGAACTTCCTAGCGGGGTGAAGACCCAGTACTTC.